The clone carrying this T cell receptor (beta chain) was observed a single time. The antigen is undetermined. This specimen belongs to a study of breast tumors, draining lymph nodes, adjacent tissues. Study-level points and caveats: Compared with basal-like, luminal-like tumors shared significantly more repertoire with nontumor tissue. Tumor repertoires ranked between lymph nodes and nontumor tissue in diversity, with V and J gene preferences.

TCRdb processed the multiplex PCR reads anew with MiXCR; each CDR3 protein has one entry. The sample carries approximately 170,000 distinct CDR3 sequences, roughly a third recorded once. The lymph nodes were axillary draining lymph nodes from breast cancer patients. The CDR3 is 19 amino acids. Germline-derived CDR1 and CDR2 are DFQATT and SNEGSKA (reference sequence). V was pared by 1 base and J by 0 bases, with 22 bases between. Sequencing was performed on axillary lymph node tissue. V is TRBV20-1 and J is TRBJ1-3; a weak D match, TRBD1 (5 bases). The source is a female donor with breast cancer. Some clones in this sample may be carry-over from other donors' samples. The CDR3, as DNA: TGCAGTGCTAGAGTTGGGCAGGGCGGCGGGTTCTCCTCTGGAAACACCATATATTTT. This translates into CSARVGQGGGFSSGNTIYF.